The 19 T cell receptor beta chains reported below all come from one sample, sequenced in a study of cytomegalovirus exposure and HLA in healthy donors (dated by TCRdb to about 2017). Libraries were built with the immunoSEQ multiplex PCR assay. A mixture of 60 forward primers for TCR Vbeta segments and 13 reverse primers for TCR Jbeta segments was used in the multiplex PCR. The table comes from immuneACCESS by way of TCRdb, which keeps in-frame sequences with V and J called. Part of the clones is missing from these tables; in studies checked, under half for an unresolved V gene and the rest for unknown reasons. Here the sample has around 150,000 clones; 65% to 85% occur a single time. The ten most abundant clones make up around 6.8% of the sample. Sequenced input: PBMCs. The receptors were sampled from a man in his forties in good health and CMV-seropositive.

This clone was seen a single time. The J gene is TRBJ1-1, the V gene TRBV4-1; 7 nucleotides line up with TRBD1. The CDR3 has 15 residues. V lost 2 bases and J lost 0; bases outside the gene matches: 3. Germline CDR1 is MGHRA and CDR2 is YSYEKL. The CDR3 region is CASSQLTGVNTEAFF. The CDR3 DNA is TGCGCCAGCAGCCAACTAACAGGGGTGAACACTGAAGCTTTCTTT.

This chain connects TRBV6-1 to TRBJ1-3; the match to TRBD1 covers 7 bases. CDR1 is MNHNS and CDR2 is SASEGT in the germline V gene. The CDR3 is made up of 15 amino acids. V lost 8 bases to trimming and J lost 0 bases; unmatched junction nucleotides: 7. The CDR3 nucleotides are TGTGCCAGCTCCCAGGGGGTTATCTCTGGAAACACCATATATTTT. This sequence encodes CASSQGVISGNTIYF.

The CDR3 sequence is CASSFGQGGNEKLFF. In DNA form, the CDR3 reads TGTGCCAGCAGCTTTGGACAGGGGGGGAATGAAAAACTGTTTTTT. This chain connects TRBV9 to TRBJ1-4; 10 bases agree with TRBD1. This CDR3 has 15 residues. CDR1 SGDLS and CDR2 YYNGEE come from the germline V gene. With 4 bases clipped from V and 5 bases from J, the junction kept 5 bases outside the gene matches.

The V and J genes are TRBV27 and TRBJ1-6; 9 bases line up with TRBD1. This CDR3 contains 16 residues. V lost 6 bases and J lost 2; bases outside the gene matches: 5. Per germline, CDR1 MNHEY and CDR2 SMNVEV (reference sequence). CDR3 DNA sequence: TGTGCCAGCAGCCTACAGGGGGCTGCCTATAATTCACCCCTCCACTTT. Protein product: CASSLQGAAYNSPLHF.

Worth noting for this clone: The junction departs from germline at one end; a sequencing error may be responsible. The V gene is TRBV7-7, the J gene TRBJ1-3; D call uncertain. CDR3 length equals 15 residues. Looked up from germline, CDR1 is SSHAT and CDR2 is FNYEAQ (reference sequence). In DNA, the CDR3 is TGTGCTAGCAGCTTATCGGCGGGAACTGGAAACACCATATATTTT. Its translation is CASSLSAGTGNTIYF. The full variable domain, in which reference TRBV7-7 and TRBJ1-3 provide the parts outside the CDR3, is GAGVSQSPRYKVTKRGQDVTLRCDPISSHATLYWYQQALGQGPEFLTYFNYEAQPDKSGLPSDRFSAERPEGSISTLTIQRTEQRDSAMYRCASSLSAGTGNTIYFGEGSWLTVV.

The rearrangement links TRBV7-9 to TRBJ2-7; possibly TRBD2 for D (6 bases). The length of the CDR3 is 15 residues. Germline V lookup: CDR1 SEHNR, CDR2 FQNEAQ (reference sequence). V lost 1 base and J 0 bases, leaving 10 bases between the germline ends. DNA of the CDR3: TGTGCCAGCAGCTTAGACCGGGGGAGCTCCTACGAGCAGTACTTC. Residues: CASSLDRGSSYEQYF.

This clone has just a few counts. The chain couples TRBV4-1 to TRBJ1-1; TRBD1 matches at 9 bases. The CDR3 length is 14 residues. Germline CDR1 MGHRA, CDR2 YSYEKL. Losses at the gene ends were 4 bases for V and 1 base for J; bases not matched to a gene: 1. This CDR3 is CASSLGQGNTEAFF. The CDR3 DNA reads as TGCGCCAGCAGCCTGGGACAGGGGAACACTGAAGCTTTCTTT.

There are a few counts of this clone. The chain joins TRBV5-4 to TRBJ1-1; D not resolved. CDR3 length: 14 residues. V was shortened by 0 bases and J by 5 bases, with 11 bases between the two germline ends. Germline V gene lookup returns CDR1 SGHNT and CDR2 YYREEE (reference sequence). CDR3 protein: CASSLGEVGTEAFF. CDR3 coding DNA: TGTGCCAGCAGCTTGGGGGAGGTGGGGACTGAAGCTTTCTTT.

This clone was observed a few times. The DNA of the CDR3 is TGTGCCATCAGTTTGAATGAGGGTGAAGCTTTCTTT. Amino acids: CAISLNEGEAFF. The chain is built from TRBV10-3 and TRBJ1-1, with D uncertain. This CDR3 comprises 12 residues. Germline CDR1 reads ENHRY; CDR2 reads SYGVKD. V lost 5 bases to trimming and J lost 7 bases, with 11 bases between them.

V is TRBV7-2 and J is TRBJ2-7, with a weak D call TRBD2 (6 bases). The V and J ends lost 3 bases and 1 base respectively, with 13 bases between them. Germline CDR1 is SGHTA and CDR2 is FQGNSA. The CDR3 runs to 15 residues. The CDR3 DNA sequence: TGTGCCAGCAGCTTTTGGGGGGACTCTTCCTACGAGCAGTACTTC. Translated, it gives CASSFWGDSSYEQYF.

V is TRBV6-5 and J is TRBJ1-3; D call uncertain. The CDR3 extends over 16 amino acids. Germline-derived CDR1 and CDR2 are MNHEY and SVGAGI. V lost 0 bases, J lost 2 bases, and 11 bases lay in between. The CDR3, as DNA: TGTGCCAGCAGTTACTCGATCACTACGGCTGGAAACACCATATATTTT. Translating gives CASSYSITTAGNTIYF.

The rearrangement uses TRBV7-2 and TRBJ1-2; D is ambiguous. The germline CDR1 and CDR2 sequences are SGHTA and FQGNSA. There are 13 residues in the CDR3. V lost 5 bases and J lost 4, with 11 bases in between. The DNA of the CDR3 is TGTGCCAGCAGCCCTACTCGAACCTATGGCTACACCTTC. Translating it yields CASSPTRTYGYTF. Combining the CDR3 with reference TRBV7-2 and TRBJ1-2 gives the whole variable domain GAGVSQSPSNKVTEKGKDVELRCDPISGHTALYWYRQSLGQGLEFLIYFQGNSAPDKSGLPSDRFSAERTGGSVSTLTIQRTQQEDSAVYLCASSPTRTYGYTFGSGTRLTVV.

The CDR3 loop is CASSEAAGTTTGELFF. DNA for the CDR3: TGTGCCAGCAGTGAAGCGGCCGGGACAACCACCGGGGAGCTGTTTTTT. The rearrangement uses TRBV6-1 and TRBJ2-2, with a possible D match to TRBD1 (6 bases). The V and J ends lost 0 bases and 4 bases respectively, with 12 bases between them. Germline V lookup: CDR1 MNHNS, CDR2 SASEGT. The CDR3 runs to 16 residues.

This clone showed up just a few times. The chain employs TRBV19 and TRBJ2-7, with TRBD2 identical over 10 bases. The V gene end was trimmed by 4 bases and the J gene end by 0 bases; junction bases not matched to a gene: 0. Germline V gene data show CDR1 as LNHDA and CDR2 as SQIVND (reference sequence). The CDR3 extends over 14 amino acids. The CDR3 sequence is CASSTSGSSYEQYF. The CDR3 DNA sequence: TGTGCCAGTAGTACTAGCGGGAGCTCCTACGAGCAGTACTTC.

V is TRBV5-1 and J is TRBJ2-5, with 9 bases that match TRBD1. The length of the CDR3 is 13 residues. Germline loops: CDR1 SGHRS, CDR2 YFSETQ. Trimming removed 2 bases from V and 5 bases from J; junction bases left unmatched: 1. CDR3 bases: TGCGCCAGCAGCTTAGACAGGGGGGAGACCCAGTACTTC. Amino acid sequence: CASSLDRGETQYF.

The CDR3 protein is CASGGGSNQPQHF. In DNA form, the CDR3 reads TGTGCCAGCGGGGGGGGTAGCAATCAGCCCCAGCATTTT. The chain joins TRBV2 to TRBJ1-5; TRBD1 is a possible D gene (5 bases). V lost 8 bases and J 0 bases, leaving 8 bases between the germline ends. Germline CDR1 and CDR2: SNHLY and FYNNEI. The CDR3 is 13 amino acids. The whole variable domain, remainder taken from reference TRBV2 and TRBJ1-5, is EPEVTQTPSHQVTQMGQEVILRCVPISNHLYFYWYRQILGQKVEFLVSFYNNEISEKSEIFDDQFSVERPDGSNFTLKIRSTKLEDSAMYFCASGGGSNQPQHFGDGTRLSIL.

The gene calls are TRBV30 and TRBJ2-5; D remains unclear. Germline V gene lookup returns CDR1 GTSNPN and CDR2 SVGIG (reference sequence). V lost 3 bases and J 5 bases, leaving 13 bases between the germline ends. The CDR3 is 13 residues long. Here the CDR3 reads CAWRNHARETQYF. CDR3 coding DNA: TGTGCCTGGAGGAACCACGCCCGGGAGACCCAGTACTTC.

The V and J genes are TRBV2 and TRBJ2-3, with D unresolved. CDR3 length: 12 residues. CDR1 and CDR2 (germline): SNHLY, FYNNEI. With 2 bases removed from V and 4 bases from J, the gap between germline ends came to 4 bases. The CDR3 sequence: CASSESSDTQYF. In nucleotides, the CDR3 is TGTGCCAGCAGTGAAAGCTCAGATACGCAGTATTTT.

V usage is TRBV19 and J usage is TRBJ1-6; TRBD1 is a possible D gene (6 bases). Trimming took off 1 base at V and 7 bases at J, with 14 bases between the two ends. Germline CDR1 reads LNHDA; CDR2 reads SQIVND (reference sequence). This CDR3 comprises 16 residues. The DNA for the CDR3 is TGTGCCAGTAGTATAGCTCTTCAGGGGCCGAATTCACCCCTCCACTTT. Its translation: CASSIALQGPNSPLHF.